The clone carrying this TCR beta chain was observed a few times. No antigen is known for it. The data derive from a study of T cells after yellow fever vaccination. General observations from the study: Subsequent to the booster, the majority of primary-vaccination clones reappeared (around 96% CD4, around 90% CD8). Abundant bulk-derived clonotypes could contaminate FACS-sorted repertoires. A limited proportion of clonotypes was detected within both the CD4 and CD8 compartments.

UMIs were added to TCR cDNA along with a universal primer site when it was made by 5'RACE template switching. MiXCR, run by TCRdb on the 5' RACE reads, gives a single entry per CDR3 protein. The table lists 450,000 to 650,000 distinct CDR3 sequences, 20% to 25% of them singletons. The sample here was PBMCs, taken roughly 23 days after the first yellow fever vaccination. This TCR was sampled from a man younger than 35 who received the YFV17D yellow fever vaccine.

The CDR3 DNA reads as TGCGCCAGCAGTCAGACTAGCGGGGGGAGTGAGACCCAGTACTTC. It yields the protein CASSQTSGGSETQYF. This rearrangement joins TRBV5-1 to TRBJ2-5; TRBD2 matches 13 bases. Per germline, CDR1 SGHRS and CDR2 YFSETQ. The ends lost 5 bases at V and 5 bases at J; junction bases unmatched: 6. The CDR3 spans 15 residues.